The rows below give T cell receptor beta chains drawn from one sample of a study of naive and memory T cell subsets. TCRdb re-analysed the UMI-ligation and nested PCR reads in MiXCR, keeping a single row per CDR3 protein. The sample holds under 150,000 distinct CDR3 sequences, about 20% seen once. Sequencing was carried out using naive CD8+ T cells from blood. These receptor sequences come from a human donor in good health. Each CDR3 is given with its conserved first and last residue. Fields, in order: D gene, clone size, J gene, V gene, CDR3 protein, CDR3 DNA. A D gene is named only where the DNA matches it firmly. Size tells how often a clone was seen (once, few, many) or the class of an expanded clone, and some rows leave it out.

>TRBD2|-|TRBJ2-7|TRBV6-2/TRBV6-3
CASSYKPLAKPYEQYF
TGTGCCAGCAGTTACAAGCCACTAGCGAAGCCCTACGAGCAGTACTTC
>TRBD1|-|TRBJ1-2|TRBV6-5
CASSGDRGLNGYTF
TGTGCCAGCAGTGGGGACAGGGGGCTTAATGGCTACACCTTC
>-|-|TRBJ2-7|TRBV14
CASSQVLYEQYF
TGTGCCAGCAGCCAGGTCCTATACGAGCAGTACTTC
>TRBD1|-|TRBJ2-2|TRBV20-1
CSAINRGDNTGELFF
TGCAGTGCTATTAACAGGGGGGATAACACCGGGGAGCTGTTTTTT
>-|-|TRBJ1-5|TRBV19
CASSISPDNNQPQHF
TGTGCCAGTAGTATATCCCCGGACAACAATCAGCCCCAGCATTTT
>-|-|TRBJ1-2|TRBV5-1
CASSPGSYGYTF
TGCGCCAGCTCACCGGGGAGTTATGGCTACACCTTC
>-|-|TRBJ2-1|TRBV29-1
CSGTGRRYNEQFF
TGCAGCGGAACGGGACGGCGATACAATGAGCAGTTCTTC
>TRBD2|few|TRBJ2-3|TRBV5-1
CASSLSGITDTQYF
TGCGCCAGCAGCCTTAGCGGGATTACAGATACGCAGTATTTT
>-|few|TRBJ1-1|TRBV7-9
CASSLETELYTEAFF
TGTGCCAGCAGCTTAGAAACGGAATTGTACACTGAAGCTTTCTTT
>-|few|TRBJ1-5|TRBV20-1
CSAARMPLTQPQHF
TGCAGTGCTGCCCGGATGCCCCTCACTCAGCCCCAGCATTTT
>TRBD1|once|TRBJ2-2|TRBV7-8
CASSSWTGLTGELFF
TGTGCCAGCAGCTCCTGGACAGGACTCACCGGGGAGCTGTTTTTT
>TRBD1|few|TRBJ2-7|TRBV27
CASRAGTGTYEQYF
TGTGCCAGCAGGGCCGGGACAGGGACTTACGAGCAGTACTTC
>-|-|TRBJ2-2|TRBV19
CASSPGTGNTGELFF
TGTGCCAGTAGTCCCGGGACGGGAAACACCGGGGAGCTGTTTTTT
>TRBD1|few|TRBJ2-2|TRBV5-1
CASSLQQGSAGELFF
TGCGCCAGCAGCTTACAACAGGGGAGCGCCGGGGAGCTGTTTTTT
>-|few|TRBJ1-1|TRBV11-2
CASSLAPNRQGGTEAFF
TGTGCCAGCAGCTTAGCTCCCAACCGGCAGGGCGGCACTGAAGCTTTCTTT
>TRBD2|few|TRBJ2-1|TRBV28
CASRPLSGSSYNEQFF
TGTGCCAGCAGGCCCTTAAGCGGGAGCTCCTACAATGAGCAGTTCTTC
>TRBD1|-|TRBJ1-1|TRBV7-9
CASSLPLMMGDRGPRSNTEAFF
TGTGCCAGCAGCTTACCTCTCATGATGGGGGACAGGGGCCCCAGATCGAACACTGAAGCTTTCTTT